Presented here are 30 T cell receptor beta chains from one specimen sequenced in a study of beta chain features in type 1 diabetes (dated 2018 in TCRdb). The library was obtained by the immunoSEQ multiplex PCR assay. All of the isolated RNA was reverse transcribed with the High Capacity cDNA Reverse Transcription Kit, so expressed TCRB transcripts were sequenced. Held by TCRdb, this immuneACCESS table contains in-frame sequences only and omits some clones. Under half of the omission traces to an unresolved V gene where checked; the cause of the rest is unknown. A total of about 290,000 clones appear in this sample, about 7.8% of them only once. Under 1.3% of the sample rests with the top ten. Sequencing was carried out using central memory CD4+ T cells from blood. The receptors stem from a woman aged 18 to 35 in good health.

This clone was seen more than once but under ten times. The CDR3 bases are TGTGCCAGCAGCTTGCGGGGCTTGACCAACACCGGGGAGCTGTTTTTT. It codes for CASSLRGLTNTGELFF. V gene TRBV7-9 combines with J gene TRBJ2-2; D is perhaps TRBD2 (6 bases). V lost 3 bases and J lost 2, with 13 bases in between. The germline V gene has CDR1 SEHNR and CDR2 FQNEAQ (reference sequence). CDR3 length: 16 amino acids.

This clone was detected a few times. CDR3: CSARGVGYTF. The CDR3 region has the DNA TGCAGTGCTAGAGGTGTTGGCTACACCTTC. V gene TRBV20-1 combines with J gene TRBJ1-2; no firm D call. CDR3 size: 10 residues. Germline loops: CDR1 DFQATT, CDR2 SNEGSKA (reference sequence). V shed 1 base and J shed 7 bases, with 4 bases lying between them.

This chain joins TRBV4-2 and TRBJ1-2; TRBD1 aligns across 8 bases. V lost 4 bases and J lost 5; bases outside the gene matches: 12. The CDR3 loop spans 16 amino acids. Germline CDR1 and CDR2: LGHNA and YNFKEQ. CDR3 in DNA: TGTGCCAGCAGCCCGTCTTGGACAGGGACTATTTATGGCTACACCTTC. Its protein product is CASSPSWTGTIYGYTF.

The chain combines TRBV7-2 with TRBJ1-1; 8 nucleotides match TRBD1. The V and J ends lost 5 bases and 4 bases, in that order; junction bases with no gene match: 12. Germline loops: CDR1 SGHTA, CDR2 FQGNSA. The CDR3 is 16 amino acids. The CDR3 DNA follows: TGTGCCAGCAGCGTCCGGACAGGGCGTATGGGCACTGAAGCTTTCTTT. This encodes CASSVRTGRMGTEAFF.

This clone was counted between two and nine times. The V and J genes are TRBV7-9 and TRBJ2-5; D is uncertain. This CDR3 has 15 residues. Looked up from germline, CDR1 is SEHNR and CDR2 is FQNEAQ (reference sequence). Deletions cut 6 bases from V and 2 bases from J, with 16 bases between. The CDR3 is CASSPGISTQETQYF. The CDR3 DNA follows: TGTGCCAGCAGTCCCGGAATTTCGACGCAAGAGACCCAGTACTTC.

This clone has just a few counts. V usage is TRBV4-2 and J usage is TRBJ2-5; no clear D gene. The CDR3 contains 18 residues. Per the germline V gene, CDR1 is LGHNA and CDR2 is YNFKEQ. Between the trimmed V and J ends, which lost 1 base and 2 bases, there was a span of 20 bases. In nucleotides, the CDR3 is TGTGCCAGCAGCCAAGTTAAGACTCGCCGGCAAGCGCAAGAGACCCAGTACTTC. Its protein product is CASSQVKTRRQAQETQYF.

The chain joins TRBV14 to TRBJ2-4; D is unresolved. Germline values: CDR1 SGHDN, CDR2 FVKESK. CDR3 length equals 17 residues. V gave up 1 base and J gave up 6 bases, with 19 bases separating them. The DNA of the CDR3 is TGTGCCAGCAGCCAAGGGATTGGGTCGGGCAGGAGAAACATTCAGTACTTC. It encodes CASSQGIGSGRRNIQYF.

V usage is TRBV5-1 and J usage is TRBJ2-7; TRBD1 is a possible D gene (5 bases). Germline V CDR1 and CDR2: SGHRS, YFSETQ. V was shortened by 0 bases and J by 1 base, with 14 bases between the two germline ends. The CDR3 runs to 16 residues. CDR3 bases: TGCGCCAGCAGCTTGGAGGGCAGGACAAATTCCTACGAGCAGTACTTC. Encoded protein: CASSLEGRTNSYEQYF.

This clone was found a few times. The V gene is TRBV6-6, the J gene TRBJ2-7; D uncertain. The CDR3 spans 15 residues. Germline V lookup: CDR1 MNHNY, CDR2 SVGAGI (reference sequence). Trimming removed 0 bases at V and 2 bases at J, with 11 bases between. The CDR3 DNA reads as TGTGCCAGCAGTTACTCGAGTGGCGGACCCTACGAGCAGTACTTC. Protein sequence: CASSYSSGGPYEQYF.

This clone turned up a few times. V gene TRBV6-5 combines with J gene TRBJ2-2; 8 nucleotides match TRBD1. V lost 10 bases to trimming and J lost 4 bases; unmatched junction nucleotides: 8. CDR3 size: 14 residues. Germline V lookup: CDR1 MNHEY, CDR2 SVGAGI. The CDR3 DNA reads TGTGCCACCAAACAGGGGGTCGGCACCGGGGAGCTGTTTTTT. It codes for CATKQGVGTGELFF.

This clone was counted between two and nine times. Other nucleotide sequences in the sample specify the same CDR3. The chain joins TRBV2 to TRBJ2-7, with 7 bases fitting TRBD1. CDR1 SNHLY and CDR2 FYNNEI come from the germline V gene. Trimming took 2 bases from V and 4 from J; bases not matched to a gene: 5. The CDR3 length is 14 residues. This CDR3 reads CASSEQGESYEQYF. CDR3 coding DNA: TGTGCCAGCAGTGAACAGGGGGAGTCTTACGAGCAGTACTTC.

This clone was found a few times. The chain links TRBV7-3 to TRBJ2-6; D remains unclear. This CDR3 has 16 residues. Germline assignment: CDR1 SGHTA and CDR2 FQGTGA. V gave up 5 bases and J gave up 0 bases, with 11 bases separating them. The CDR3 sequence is CASSPQALSGANVLTF. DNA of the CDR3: TGTGCCAGCAGCCCGCAGGCCCTCTCTGGGGCCAACGTCCTGACTTTC.

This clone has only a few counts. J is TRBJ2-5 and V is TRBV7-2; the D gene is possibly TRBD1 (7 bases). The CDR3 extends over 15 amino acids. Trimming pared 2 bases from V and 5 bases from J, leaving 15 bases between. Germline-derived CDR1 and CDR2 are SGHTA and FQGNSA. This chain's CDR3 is CASSLTPGGRETQYF. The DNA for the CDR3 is TGTGCCAGCAGCTTAACCCCAGGGGGGCGGGAGACCCAGTACTTC.

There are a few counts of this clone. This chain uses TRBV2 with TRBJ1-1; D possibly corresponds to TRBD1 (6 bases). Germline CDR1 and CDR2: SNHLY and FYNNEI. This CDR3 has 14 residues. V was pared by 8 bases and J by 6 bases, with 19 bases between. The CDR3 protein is CASVGGAVYAEAFF. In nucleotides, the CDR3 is TGTGCCAGCGTGGGGGGGGCGGTTTACGCTGAAGCTTTCTTT.

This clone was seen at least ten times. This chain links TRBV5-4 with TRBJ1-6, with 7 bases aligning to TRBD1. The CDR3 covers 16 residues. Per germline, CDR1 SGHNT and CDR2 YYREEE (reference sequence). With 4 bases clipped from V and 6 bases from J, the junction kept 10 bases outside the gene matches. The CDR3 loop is CASSTGGGHSNSPLHF. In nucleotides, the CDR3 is TGTGCCAGCAGCACCGGAGGGGGCCACTCTAATTCACCCCTCCACTTT.

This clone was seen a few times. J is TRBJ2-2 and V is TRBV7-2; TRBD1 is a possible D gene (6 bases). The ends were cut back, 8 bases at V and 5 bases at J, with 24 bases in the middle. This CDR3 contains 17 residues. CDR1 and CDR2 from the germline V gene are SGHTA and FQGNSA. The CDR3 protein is CASRPHRLDRATGELFF. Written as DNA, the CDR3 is TGTGCCAGCCGACCTCACCGCCTGGACAGAGCGACCGGGGAGCTGTTTTTT.

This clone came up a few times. CDR3 DNA sequence: TGTGCCACCAGCAGAGATTTTGGACACGAGCAGTACTTC. It is translated as CATSRDFGHEQYF. The chain combines TRBV15 with TRBJ2-7; no clear D gene. V was shortened by 0 bases and J by 5 bases, with 8 bases between the two germline ends. The CDR3 runs 13 residues. Germline V gives CDR1 LNHNV, CDR2 YYDKDF (reference sequence).

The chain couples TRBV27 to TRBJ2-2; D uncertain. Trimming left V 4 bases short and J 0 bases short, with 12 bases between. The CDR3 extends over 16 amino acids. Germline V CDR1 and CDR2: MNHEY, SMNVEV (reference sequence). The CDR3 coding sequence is TGTGCCAGCAGTTCCCGCCCAGCAGCGAACACCGGGGAGCTGTTTTTT. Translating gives CASSSRPAANTGELFF.

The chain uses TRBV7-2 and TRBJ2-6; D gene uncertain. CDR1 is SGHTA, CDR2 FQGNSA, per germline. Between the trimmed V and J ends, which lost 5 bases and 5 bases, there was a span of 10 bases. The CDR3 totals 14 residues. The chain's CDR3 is CASSAPGWANVLTF. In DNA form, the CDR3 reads TGTGCCAGCAGCGCACCTGGCTGGGCCAACGTCCTGACTTTC.

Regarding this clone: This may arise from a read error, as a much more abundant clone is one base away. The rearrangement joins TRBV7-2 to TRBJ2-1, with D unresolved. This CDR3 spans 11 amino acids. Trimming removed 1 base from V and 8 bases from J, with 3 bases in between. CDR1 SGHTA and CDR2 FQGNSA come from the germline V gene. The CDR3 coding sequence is TGTGCCAGCAGCTTAGTATATGAGCAGTTCTTC. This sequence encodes CASSLVYEQFF.

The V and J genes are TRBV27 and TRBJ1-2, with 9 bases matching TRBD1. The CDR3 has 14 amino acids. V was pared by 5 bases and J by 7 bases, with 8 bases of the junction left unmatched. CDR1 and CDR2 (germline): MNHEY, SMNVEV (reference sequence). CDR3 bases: TGTGCCAGCAGTAACCGGGACAGGGTCTCTGGCTACACCTTC. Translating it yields CASSNRDRVSGYTF.

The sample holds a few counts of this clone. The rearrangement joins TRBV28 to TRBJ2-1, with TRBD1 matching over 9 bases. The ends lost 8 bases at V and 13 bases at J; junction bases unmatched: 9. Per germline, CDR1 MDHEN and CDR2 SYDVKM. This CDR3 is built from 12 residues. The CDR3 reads CASRRPGQGQFF. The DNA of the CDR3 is TGTGCCAGCCGAAGACCGGGACAGGGACAGTTCTTC.

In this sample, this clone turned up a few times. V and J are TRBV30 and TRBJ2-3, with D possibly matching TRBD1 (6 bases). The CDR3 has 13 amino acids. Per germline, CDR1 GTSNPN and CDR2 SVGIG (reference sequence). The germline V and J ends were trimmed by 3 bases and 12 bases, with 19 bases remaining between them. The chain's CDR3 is CAWSPDRLVKQYF. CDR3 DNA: TGTGCCTGGAGCCCGGACAGACTGGTAAAACAGTATTTT.

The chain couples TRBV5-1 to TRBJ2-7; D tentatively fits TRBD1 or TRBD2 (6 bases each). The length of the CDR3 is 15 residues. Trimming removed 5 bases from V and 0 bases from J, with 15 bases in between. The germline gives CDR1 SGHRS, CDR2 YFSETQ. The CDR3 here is CASRRDTQNSYEQYF. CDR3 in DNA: TGCGCCAGCAGGCGGGACACCCAGAACTCCTACGAGCAGTACTTC.

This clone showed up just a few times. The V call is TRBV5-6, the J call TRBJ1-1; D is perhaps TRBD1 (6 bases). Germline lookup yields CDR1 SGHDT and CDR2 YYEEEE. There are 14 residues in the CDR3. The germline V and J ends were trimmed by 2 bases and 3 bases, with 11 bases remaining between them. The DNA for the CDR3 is TGTGCCAGCAGCTTCGGCAGGGGAGACACTGAAGCTTTCTTT. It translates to CASSFGRGDTEAFF.

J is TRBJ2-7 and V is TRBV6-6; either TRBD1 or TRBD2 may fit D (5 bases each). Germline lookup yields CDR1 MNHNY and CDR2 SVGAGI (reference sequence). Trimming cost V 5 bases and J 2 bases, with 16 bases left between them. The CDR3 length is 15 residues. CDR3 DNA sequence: TGTGCCAGCAGTGCTAGGTCAGGGACGGCCTACGAGCAGTACGTC. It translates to CASSARSGTAYEQYV.

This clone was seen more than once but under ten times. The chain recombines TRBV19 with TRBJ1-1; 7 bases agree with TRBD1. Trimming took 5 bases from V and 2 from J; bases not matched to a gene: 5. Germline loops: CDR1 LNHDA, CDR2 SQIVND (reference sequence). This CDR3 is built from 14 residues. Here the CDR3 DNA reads TGTGCCAGTAGTCGGCGACAGGGAAACACTGAAGCTTTCTTT. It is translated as CASSRRQGNTEAFF.

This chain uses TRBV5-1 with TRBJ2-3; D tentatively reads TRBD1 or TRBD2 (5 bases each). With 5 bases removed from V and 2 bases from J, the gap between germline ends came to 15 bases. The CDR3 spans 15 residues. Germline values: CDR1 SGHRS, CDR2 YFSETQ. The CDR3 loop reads CASRYCRGNTDTQYF. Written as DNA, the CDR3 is TGCGCCAGCAGATACTGCCGGGGCAACACAGATACGCAGTATTTT.

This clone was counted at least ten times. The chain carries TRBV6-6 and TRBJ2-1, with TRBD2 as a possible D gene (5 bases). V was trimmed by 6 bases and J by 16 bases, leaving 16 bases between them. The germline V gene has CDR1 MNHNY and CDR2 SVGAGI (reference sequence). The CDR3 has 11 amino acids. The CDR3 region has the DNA TGTGCCAGCAGCCCCGACACGGGAAAATTCTTC. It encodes CASSPDTGKFF.

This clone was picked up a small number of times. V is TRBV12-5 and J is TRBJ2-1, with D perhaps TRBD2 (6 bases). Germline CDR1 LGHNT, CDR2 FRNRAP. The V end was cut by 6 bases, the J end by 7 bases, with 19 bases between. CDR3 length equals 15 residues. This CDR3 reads CASGGGADWGNEQFF. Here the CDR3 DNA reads TGTGCTAGTGGCGGGGGAGCGGACTGGGGTAATGAGCAGTTCTTC.